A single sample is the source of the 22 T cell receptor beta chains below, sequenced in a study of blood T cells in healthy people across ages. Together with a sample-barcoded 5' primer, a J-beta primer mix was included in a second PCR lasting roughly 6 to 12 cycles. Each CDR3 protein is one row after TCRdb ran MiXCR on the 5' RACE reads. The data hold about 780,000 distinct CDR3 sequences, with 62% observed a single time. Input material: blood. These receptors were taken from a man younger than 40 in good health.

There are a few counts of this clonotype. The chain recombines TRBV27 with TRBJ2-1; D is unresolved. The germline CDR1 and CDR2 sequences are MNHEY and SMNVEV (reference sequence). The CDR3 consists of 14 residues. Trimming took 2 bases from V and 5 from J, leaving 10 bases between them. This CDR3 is CASSLRVWDNEQFF. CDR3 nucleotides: TGTGCCAGCAGTTTAAGAGTTTGGGACAATGAGCAGTTCTTC.

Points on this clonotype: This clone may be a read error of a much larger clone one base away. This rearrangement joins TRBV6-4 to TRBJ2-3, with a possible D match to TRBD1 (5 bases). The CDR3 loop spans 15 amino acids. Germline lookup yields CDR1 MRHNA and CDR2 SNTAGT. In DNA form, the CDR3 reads TGTGCCAGCAGTGACCAGCCCGAAAGCACAGGTACGCAGTATTTT. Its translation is CASSDQPESTGTQYF.

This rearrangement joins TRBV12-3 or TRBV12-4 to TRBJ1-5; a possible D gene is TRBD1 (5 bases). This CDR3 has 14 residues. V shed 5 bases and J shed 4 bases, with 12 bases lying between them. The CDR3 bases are TGTGCCAGCAGTCAAACGACAGCAAATCAGCCCCAGCATTTT. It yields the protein CASSQTTANQPQHF.

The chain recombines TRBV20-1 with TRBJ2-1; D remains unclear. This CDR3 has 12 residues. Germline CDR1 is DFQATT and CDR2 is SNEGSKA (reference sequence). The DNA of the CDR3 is TGCAGGGCTGACCCCTCCTACAATGAGCAGTTCTTC. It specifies CRADPSYNEQFF.

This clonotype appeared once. This chain's CDR3 is CATRGTIDTDTQYF. DNA for the CDR3: TGTGCCACCAGGGGAACAATCGACACAGATACGCAGTATTTT. This chain joins TRBV15 and TRBJ2-3, with unresolved D. The V end lost 6 bases, the J end lost 2 bases, and 12 bases lay between the germline ends. Per germline, CDR1 LNHNV and CDR2 YYDKDF (reference sequence). This CDR3 has 14 residues.

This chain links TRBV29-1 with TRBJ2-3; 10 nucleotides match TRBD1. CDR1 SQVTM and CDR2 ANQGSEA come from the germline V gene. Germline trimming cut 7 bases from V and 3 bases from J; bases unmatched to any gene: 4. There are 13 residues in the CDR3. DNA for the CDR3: TGCAGCGCGGACAGGGGGAGGACAGATACGCAGTATTTT. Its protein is CSADRGRTDTQYF.

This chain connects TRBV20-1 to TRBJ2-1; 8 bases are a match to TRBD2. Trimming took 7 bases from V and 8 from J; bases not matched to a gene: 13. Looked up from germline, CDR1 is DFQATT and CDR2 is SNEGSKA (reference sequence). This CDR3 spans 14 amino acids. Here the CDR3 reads CSGASGRVLDEQFF. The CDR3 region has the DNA TGCAGTGGGGCTAGCGGGCGGGTACTGGATGAGCAGTTCTTC.

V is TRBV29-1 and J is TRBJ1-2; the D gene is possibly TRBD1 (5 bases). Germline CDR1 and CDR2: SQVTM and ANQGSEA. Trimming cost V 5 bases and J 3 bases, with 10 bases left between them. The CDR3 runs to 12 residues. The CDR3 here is CSVWGEDYGYTF. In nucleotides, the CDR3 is TGCAGCGTTTGGGGGGAGGACTATGGCTACACCTTC.

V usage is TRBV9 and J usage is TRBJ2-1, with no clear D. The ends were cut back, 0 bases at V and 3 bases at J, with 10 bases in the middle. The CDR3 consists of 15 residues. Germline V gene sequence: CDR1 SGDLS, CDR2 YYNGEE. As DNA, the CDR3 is TGTGCCAGCAGCGTAGACGAAGGGCTCTACAATGAGCAGTTCTTC. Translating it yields CASSVDEGLYNEQFF.

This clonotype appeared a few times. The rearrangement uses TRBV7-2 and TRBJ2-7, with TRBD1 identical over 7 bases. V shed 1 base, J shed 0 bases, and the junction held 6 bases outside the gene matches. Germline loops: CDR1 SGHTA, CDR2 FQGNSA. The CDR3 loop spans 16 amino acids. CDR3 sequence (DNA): TGTGCCAGCAGCTTAGTAGGGGACAGCAGCTCCTACGAGCAGTACTTC. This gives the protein CASSLVGDSSSYEQYF.

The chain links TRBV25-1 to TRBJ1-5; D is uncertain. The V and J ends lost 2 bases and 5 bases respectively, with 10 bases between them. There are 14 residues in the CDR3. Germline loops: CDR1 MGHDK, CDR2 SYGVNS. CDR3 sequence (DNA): TGTGCCAGCAGTGAAGAGGGCGGCGATCAGCCCCAGCATTTT. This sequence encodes CASSEEGGDQPQHF.

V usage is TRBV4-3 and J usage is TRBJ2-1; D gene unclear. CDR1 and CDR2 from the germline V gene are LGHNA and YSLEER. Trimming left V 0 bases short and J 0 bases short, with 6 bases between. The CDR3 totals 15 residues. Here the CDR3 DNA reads TGCGCCAGCAGCCAAGAGTTTCACTCCTACAATGAGCAGTTCTTC. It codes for CASSQEFHSYNEQFF.

The chain's CDR3 is CSARDWGTSDFETQYF. The CDR3 nucleotides are TGCAGTGCTAGAGATTGGGGGACTAGTGACTTTGAGACCCAGTACTTC. This chain connects TRBV20-1 to TRBJ2-5, with 8 bases aligning to TRBD2. The CDR3 contains 16 residues. The germline V gene encodes CDR1 DFQATT and CDR2 SNEGSKA (reference sequence). After removal of 0 bases from V and 5 bases from J, the junction contained 11 bases not matched to a gene.

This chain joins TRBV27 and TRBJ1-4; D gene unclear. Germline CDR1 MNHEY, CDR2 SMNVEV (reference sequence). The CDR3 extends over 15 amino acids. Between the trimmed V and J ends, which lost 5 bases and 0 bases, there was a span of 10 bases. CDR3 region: CASSRARATNEKLFF. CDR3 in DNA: TGTGCCAGCAGTAGGGCCCGCGCAACTAATGAAAAACTGTTTTTT.

The CDR3 DNA follows: TGCAGTGCTAGAGATGGGGAGAGGGCGAACACTGAAGCTTTCTTT. This encodes CSARDGERANTEAFF. J is TRBJ1-1 and V is TRBV20-1, with D unclear. There are 15 residues in the CDR3. Germline V CDR1 and CDR2: DFQATT, SNEGSKA (reference sequence). Trimming took off 0 bases at V and 1 base at J, with 12 bases between the two ends.

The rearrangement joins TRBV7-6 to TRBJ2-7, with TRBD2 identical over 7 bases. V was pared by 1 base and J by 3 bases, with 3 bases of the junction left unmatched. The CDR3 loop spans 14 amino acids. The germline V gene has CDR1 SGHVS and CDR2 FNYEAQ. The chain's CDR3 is CASSLDSSGYEQYF. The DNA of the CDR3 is TGTGCCAGCAGCTTAGACTCTAGCGGCTACGAGCAGTACTTC.

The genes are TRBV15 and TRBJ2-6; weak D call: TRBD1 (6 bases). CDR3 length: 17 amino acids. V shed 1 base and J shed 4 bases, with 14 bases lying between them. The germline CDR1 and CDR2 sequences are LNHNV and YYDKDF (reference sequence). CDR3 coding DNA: TGTGCCACCAGCAGAGGACAAAGGGGGACCGGGGCCAACGTCCTGACTTTC. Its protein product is CATSRGQRGTGANVLTF.

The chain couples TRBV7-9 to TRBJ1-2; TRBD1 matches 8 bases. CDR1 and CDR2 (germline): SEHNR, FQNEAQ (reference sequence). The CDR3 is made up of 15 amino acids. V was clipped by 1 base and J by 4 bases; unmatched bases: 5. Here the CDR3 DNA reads TGTGCCAGCAGCTTAGAAGCAGGGGGCTCCTATGGCTACACCTTC. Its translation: CASSLEAGGSYGYTF.

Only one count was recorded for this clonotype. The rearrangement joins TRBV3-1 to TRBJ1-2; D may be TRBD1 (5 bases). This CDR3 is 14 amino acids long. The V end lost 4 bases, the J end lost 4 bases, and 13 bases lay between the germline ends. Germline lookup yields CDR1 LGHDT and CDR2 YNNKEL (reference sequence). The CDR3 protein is CASSPPGQSYGYTF. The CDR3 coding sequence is TGTGCCAGCAGCCCCCCGGGGCAGTCCTATGGCTACACCTTC.

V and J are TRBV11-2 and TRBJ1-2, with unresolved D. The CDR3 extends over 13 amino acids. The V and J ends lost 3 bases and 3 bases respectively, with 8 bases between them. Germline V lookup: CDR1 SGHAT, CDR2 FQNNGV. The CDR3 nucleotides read TGTGCCAGCAGCTTCGGCCCCGACTATGGCTACACCTTC. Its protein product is CASSFGPDYGYTF. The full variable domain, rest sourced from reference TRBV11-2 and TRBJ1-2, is EAGVAQSPRYKIIEKRQSVAFWCNPISGHATLYWYQQILGQGPKLLIQFQNNGVVDDSQLPKDRFSAERLKGVDSTLKIQPAKLEDSAVYLCASSFGPDYGYTFGSGTRLTVV.

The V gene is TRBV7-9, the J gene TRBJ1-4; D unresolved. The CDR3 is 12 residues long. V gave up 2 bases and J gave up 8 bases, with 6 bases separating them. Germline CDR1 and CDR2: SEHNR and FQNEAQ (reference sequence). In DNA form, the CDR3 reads TGTGCCAGCAGCTTATATGGGGAAAAACTGTTTTTT. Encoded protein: CASSLYGEKLFF.

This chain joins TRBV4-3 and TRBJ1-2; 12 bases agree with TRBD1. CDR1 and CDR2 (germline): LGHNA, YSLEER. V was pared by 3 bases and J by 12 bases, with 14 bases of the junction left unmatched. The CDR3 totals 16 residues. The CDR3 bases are TGCGCCAGCAGCCAGGATACGGGACAGGGGGCGCGAGGCCACACCTTC. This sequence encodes CASSQDTGQGARGHTF.